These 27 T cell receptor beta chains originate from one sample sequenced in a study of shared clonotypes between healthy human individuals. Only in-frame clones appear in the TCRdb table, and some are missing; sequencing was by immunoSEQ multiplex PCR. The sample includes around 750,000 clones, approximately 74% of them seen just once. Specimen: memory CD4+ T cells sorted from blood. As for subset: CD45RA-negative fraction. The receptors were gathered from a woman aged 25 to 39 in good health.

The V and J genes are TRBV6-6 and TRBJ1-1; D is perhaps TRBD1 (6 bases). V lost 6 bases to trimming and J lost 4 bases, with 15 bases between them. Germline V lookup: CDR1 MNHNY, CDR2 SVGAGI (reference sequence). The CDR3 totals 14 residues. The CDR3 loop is CASRVQGHATEAFF. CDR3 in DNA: TGTGCCAGCAGGGTACAGGGTCACGCCACTGAAGCTTTCTTT.

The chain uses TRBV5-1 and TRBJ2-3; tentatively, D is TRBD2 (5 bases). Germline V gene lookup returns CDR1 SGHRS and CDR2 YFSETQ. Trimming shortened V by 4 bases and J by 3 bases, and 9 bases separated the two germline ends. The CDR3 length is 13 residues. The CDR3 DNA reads TGCGCCAGCAGCGAGGGTGGGACAGATACGCAGTATTTT. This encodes CASSEGGTDTQYF. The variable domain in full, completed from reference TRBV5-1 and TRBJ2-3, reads KAGVTQTPRYLIKTRGQQVTLSCSPISGHRSVSWYQQTPGQGLQFLFEYFSETQRNKGNFPGRFSGRQFSNSRSEMNVSTLELGDSALYLCASSEGGTDTQYFGPGTRLTVL.

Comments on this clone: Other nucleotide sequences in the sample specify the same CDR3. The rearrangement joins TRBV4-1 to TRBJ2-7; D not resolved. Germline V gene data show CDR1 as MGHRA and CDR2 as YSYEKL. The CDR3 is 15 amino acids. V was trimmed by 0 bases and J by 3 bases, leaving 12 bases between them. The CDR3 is CASSQDRVGVYEQYF. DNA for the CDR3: TGCGCCAGCAGCCAAGATCGGGTAGGAGTCTACGAGCAGTACTTC.

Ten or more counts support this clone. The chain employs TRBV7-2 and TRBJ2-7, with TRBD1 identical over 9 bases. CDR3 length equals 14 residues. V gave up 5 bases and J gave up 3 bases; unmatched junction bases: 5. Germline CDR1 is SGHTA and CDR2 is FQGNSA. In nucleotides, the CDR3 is TGTGCCAGCAGCCGGACAGGGGAGGGCTACGAGCAGTACTTC. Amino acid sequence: CASSRTGEGYEQYF.

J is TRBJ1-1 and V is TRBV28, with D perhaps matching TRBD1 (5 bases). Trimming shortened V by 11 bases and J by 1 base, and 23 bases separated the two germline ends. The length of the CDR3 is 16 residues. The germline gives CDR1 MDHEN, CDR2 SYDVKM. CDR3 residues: CARVLRADGTNTEAFF. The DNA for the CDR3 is TGTGCCCGAGTGCTAAGGGCGGACGGGACGAACACTGAAGCTTTCTTT.

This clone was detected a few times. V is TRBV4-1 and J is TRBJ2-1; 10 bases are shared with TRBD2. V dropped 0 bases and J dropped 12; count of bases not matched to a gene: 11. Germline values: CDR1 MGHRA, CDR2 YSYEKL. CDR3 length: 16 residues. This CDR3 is CASSQDRASGSIRQFF. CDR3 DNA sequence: TGCGCCAGCAGCCAAGATCGGGCTAGCGGGAGTATCAGGCAGTTCTTC.

CDR3 residues: CASTMSGVYNEQFF. In nucleotides, the CDR3 is TGTGCCAGCACCATGTCTGGGGTCTACAATGAGCAGTTCTTC. This chain links TRBV28 with TRBJ2-1, with no clear D. CDR3 size: 14 residues. The germline V gene has CDR1 MDHEN and CDR2 SYDVKM. Deletions cut 7 bases from V and 3 bases from J, with 13 bases between.

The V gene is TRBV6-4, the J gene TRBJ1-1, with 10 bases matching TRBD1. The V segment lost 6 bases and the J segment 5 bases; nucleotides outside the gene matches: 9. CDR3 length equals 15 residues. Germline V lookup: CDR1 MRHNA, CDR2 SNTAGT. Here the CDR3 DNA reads TGTGCCAGCAGCGCCGCGGGGACAGGGGAAACTGAAGCTTTCTTT. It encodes CASSAAGTGETEAFF.

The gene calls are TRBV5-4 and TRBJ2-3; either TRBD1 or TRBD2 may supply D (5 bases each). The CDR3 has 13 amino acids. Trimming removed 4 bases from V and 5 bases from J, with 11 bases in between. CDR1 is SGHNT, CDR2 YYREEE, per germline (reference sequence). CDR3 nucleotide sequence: TGTGCCAGCAGCCCCGGGGACGAAGATACGCAGTATTTT. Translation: CASSPGDEDTQYF.

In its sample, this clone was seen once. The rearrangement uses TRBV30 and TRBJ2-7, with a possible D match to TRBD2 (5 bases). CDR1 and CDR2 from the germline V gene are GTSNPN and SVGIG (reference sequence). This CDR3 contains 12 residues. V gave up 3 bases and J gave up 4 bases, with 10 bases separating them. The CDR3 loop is CAWSRSGYEQYF. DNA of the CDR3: TGTGCCTGGAGCCGGTCGGGGTACGAGCAGTACTTC.

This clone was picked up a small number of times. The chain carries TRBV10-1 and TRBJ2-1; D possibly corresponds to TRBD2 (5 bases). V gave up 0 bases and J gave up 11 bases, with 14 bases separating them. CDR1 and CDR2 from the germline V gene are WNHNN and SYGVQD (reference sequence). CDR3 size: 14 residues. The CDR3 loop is CASSESSGAPKQFF. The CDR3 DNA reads TGCGCCAGCAGTGAGTCGAGCGGCGCCCCAAAGCAGTTCTTC.

CDR3 sequence reads: CASSRGQLNEKLFF. DNA for the CDR3: TGTGCCAGCAGCCGAGGACAGTTAAATGAAAAACTGTTTTTT. V usage is TRBV11-3 and J usage is TRBJ1-4, with a tentative D call TRBD1 (6 bases). Trimming took off 5 bases at V and 5 bases at J, with 12 bases between the two ends. CDR1 and CDR2 from the germline V gene are SGHNT and YENEEA. This CDR3 is built from 14 residues.

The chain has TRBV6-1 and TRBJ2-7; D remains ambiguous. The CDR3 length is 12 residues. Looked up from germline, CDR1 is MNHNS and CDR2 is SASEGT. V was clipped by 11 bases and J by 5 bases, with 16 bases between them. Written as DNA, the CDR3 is TGTGCCGTAGAAGTCACTCTTCACGAGCAGTACTTC. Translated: CAVEVTLHEQYF.

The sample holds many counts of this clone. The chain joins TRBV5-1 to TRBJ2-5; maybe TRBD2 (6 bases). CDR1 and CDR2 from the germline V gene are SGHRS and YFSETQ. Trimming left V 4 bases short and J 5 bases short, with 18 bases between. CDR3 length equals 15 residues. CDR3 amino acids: CASSLGSREWETQYF. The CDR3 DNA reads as TGCGCCAGCAGCCTCGGGAGCCGGGAGTGGGAGACCCAGTACTTC.

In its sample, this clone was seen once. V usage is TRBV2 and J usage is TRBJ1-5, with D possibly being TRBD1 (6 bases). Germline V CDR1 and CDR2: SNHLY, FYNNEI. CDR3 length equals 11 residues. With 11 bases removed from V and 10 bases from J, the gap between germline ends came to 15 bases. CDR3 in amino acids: CASRGVGPQHF. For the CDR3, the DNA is TGTGCCTCGAGGGGGGTTGGACCCCAGCATTTT.

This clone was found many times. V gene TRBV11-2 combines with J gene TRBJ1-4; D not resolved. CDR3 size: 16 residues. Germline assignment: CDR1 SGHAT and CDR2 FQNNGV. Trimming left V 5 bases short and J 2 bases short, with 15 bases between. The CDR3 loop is CASSKRGDGTNEKLFF. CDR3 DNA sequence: TGTGCCAGCAGCAAGCGGGGAGATGGGACTAATGAAAAACTGTTTTTT.

Written as DNA, the CDR3 is TGCGCCAGCAGAGCGCCAGGGCTCGAGCAGTACTTC. Protein product: CASRAPGLEQYF. The rearrangement joins TRBV5-1 to TRBJ2-7, with D possibly TRBD1 on 5 matching bases. The CDR3 is 12 residues long. Deletions cut 5 bases from V and 6 bases from J, with 12 bases between. CDR1 is SGHRS and CDR2 is YFSETQ in the germline V gene.

The CDR3 is CASSPPGLVYEQYF. In DNA form, the CDR3 reads TGTGCCAGCAGCCCCCCCGGACTAGTTTACGAGCAGTACTTC. This chain links TRBV11-2 with TRBJ2-7; TRBD2 agrees at 7 bases. V trimming: 5 bases; J trimming: 4 bases; junction bases outside the gene matches: 8. Germline assignment: CDR1 SGHAT and CDR2 FQNNGV. CDR3 size: 14 residues.

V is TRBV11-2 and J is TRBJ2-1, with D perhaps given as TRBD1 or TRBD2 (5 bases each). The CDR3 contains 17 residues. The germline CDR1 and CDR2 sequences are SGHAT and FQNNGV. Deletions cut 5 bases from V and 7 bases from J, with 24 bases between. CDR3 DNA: TGTGCCAGCAGCCCGGGGCGGTGGGAGTGGTTATTAAATGAGCAGTTCTTC. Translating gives CASSPGRWEWLLNEQFF.

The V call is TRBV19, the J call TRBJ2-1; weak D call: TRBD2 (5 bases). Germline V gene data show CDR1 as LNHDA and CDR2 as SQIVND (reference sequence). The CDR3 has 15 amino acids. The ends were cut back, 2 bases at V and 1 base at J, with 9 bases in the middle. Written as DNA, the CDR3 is TGTGCCAGTAGTATACCGGGGAGTTCCTACAATGAGCAGTTCTTC. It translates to CASSIPGSSYNEQFF.

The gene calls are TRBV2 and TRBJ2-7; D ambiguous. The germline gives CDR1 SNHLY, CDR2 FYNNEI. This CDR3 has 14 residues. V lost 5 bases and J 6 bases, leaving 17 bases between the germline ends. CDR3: CASSLFLGSREQYF. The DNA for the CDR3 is TGTGCCAGCAGTTTATTCTTAGGTTCCCGCGAGCAGTACTTC.

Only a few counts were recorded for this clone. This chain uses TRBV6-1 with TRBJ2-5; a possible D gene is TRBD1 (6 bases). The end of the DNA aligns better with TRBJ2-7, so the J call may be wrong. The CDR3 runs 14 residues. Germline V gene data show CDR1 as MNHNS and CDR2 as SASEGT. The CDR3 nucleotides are TGTGCCAGCAGCGTCATGGACAGATCCTACGAGCAGTACTTC. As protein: CASSVMDRSYEQYF.

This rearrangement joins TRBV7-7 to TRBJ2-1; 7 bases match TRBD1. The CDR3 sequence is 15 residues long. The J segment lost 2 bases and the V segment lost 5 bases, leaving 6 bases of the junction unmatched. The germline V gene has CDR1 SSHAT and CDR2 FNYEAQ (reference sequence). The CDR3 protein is CASSPGQEAYNEQFF. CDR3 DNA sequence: TGTGCCAGCAGCCCTGGACAGGAGGCCTACAATGAGCAGTTCTTC.

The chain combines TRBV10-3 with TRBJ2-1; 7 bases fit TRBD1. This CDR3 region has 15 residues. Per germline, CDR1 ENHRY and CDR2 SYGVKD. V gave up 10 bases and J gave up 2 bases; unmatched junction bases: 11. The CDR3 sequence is CASGRQGSPYNEQFF. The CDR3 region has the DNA TGTGCCAGCGGGCGACAGGGATCCCCCTACAATGAGCAGTTCTTC.

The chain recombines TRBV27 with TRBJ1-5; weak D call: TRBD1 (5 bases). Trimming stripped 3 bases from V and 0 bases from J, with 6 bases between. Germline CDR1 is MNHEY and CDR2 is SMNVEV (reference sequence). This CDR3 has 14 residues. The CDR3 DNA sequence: TGTGCCAGCAGTTTCACAGGTAGCAATCAGCCCCAGCATTTT. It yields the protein CASSFTGSNQPQHF.

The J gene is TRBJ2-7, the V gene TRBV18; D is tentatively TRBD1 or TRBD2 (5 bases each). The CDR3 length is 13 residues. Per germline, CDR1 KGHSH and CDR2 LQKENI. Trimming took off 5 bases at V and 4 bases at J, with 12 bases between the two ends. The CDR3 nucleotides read TGTGCCAGCTCAACTGGGACCCTATACGAGCAGTACTTC. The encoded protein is CASSTGTLYEQYF.

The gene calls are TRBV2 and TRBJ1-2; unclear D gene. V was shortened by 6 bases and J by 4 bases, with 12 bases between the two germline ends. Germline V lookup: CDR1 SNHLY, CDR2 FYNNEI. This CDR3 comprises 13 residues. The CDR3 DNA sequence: TGTGCCAGCAGGCAGCAGCCGGGCTATGGCTACACCTTC. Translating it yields CASRQQPGYGYTF.